This is a list of T cell receptor beta chains from one sample in a study of CD8 T cells in Susac syndrome. TCRdb called the immunoSEQ multiplex PCR reads again in MiXCR, with one record for every CDR3 protein. Here the sample spans about 140,000 distinct CDR3 sequences, more than 85% being singletons. Specimen: CD4+ T cells from PBMCs. The origin of the receptors is a human donor with Susac syndrome. CDR3s include the opening cysteine and the closing phenylalanine or tryptophan. A D gene is named only where the DNA matches it firmly. Rows may omit the clone size; those that give it use once, few, many or a size class.

cdr3_length clone_size d_call j_call v_call cdr3_nt cdr3_aa
14 - - TRBJ1-1 TRBV5-1 TGCGCCAGCACCCTGACGGGCAAAAACACTGAAGCTTTCTTT CASTLTGKNTEAFF
12 - - TRBJ1-1 TRBV20-1 TGCAGTGCTGAAACAGAGAACACTGAAGCTTTCTTT CSAETENTEAFF
15 - TRBD2 TRBJ2-1 TRBV20-1 TGCAGTGCGGAGGGACTACTCAGTTCCTACAATGAGCAGTTCTTC CSAEGLLSSYNEQFF
15 - TRBD1 TRBJ1-2 TRBV18 TGTGCCAGCTCACCGTCGGCAGGGGGAGACTATGGCTACACCTTC CASSPSAGGDYGYTF
14 - - TRBJ2-2 TRBV3-1 TGTGCCAGCAGCCAAGCAAAACGTACCGGGGAGCTGTTTTTT CASSQAKRTGELFF
17 - - TRBJ2-2 TRBV5-1 TGCGCCAGCAGCCAACTAGGACAGAGGTTGAACACCGGGGAGCTGTTTTTT CASSQLGQRLNTGELFF
17 - TRBD1 TRBJ2-6 TRBV20-1 TGCAGTGCTCTCCGGGACAGATTTCACTCTGGGGCCAACGTCCTGACTTTC CSALRDRFHSGANVLTF
14 - TRBD1 TRBJ2-5 TRBV2 TGTGCCAACCGCAGGGGGCGAGGACAAGAGACCCAGTACTTC CANRRGRGQETQYF
15 - TRBD1 TRBJ2-1 TRBV2 TGTGCCAGTAGTACCAGGGGGAGCTCCCACAATGAGCAGTTCTTC CASSTRGSSHNEQFF
15 - - TRBJ1-6 TRBV20-1 TGCAGTGCTATACCCCCACTCGGCTATAATTCACCCCTCCACTTT CSAIPPLGYNSPLHF
12 - - TRBJ1-3 TRBV29-1 TGCAGCGTTGAGGCAGGGAGAAACACCATATATTTT CSVEAGRNTIYF
12 - - TRBJ2-7 TRBV20-1 TGCAGTGCTAGGCTCCCGTCGGGCGAGCAGTACTTC CSARLPSGEQYF
14 - - TRBJ2-7 TRBV5-1 TGCGCCAGCAGCTTGGATGGGGGGCCCTACGAGCAGTACTTC CASSLDGGPYEQYF
13 once TRBD2 TRBJ2-5 TRBV2 TGTGCCAGCAGCACTAGCGCGCAAGAGACCCAGTACTTC CASSTSAQETQYF
13 - - TRBJ2-5 TRBV7-2 TGTGCCAGCAGCCTATCTAGGCAAGAGACCCAGTACTTC CASSLSRQETQYF
14 - - TRBJ1-4 TRBV28 TGTGCCAGCAATAACAGGAAGGGGACAGAAAAACTGTTTTTT CASNNRKGTEKLFF